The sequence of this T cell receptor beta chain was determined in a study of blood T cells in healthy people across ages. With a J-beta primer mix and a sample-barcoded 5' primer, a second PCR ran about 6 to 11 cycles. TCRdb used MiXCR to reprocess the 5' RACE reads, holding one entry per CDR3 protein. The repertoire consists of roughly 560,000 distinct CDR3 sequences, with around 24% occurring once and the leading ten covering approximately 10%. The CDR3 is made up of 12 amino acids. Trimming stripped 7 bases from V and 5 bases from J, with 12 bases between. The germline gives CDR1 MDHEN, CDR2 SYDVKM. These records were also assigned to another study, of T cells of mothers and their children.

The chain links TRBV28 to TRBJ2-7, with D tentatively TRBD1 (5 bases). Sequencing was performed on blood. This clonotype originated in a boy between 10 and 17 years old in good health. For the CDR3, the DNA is TGTGCCAGCACCACCCAGGGTCACGAGCAGTACTTC. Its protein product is CASTTQGHEQYF.